Only a few counts were recorded for the clone carrying this T cell receptor beta chain. A single record per CDR3 protein comes from TCRdb applying MiXCR to the 5' RACE reads. Among 470,000 or so distinct CDR3 sequences listed, more than 20% were seen once. The CDR3 totals 14 residues. V dropped 7 bases and J dropped 5 bases, with 16 bases sitting between them. CDR1 and CDR2 from the germline V gene are SGHRS and YFSETQ. This specimen belongs to a study of identical twins. The sample also formed part of further work on T cells expressing NK-cell markers. From that report: Among eight sequenced donors, seven carried HCMV seropositivity while one was seronegative.

The chain uses TRBV5-1 and TRBJ2-1; a weak D match, TRBD2 (6 bases). The source of this sequence is a woman under 30 in good health. Sequenced: CD4+ T cells sorted from blood. CDR3 protein: CASSEGAGNNEQFF. CDR3 DNA: TGCGCCAGCTCAGAGGGAGCGGGTAACAATGAGCAGTTCTTC. The whole variable domain, remainder taken from reference TRBV5-1 and TRBJ2-1, is KAGVTQTPRYLIKTRGQQVTLSCSPISGHRSVSWYQQTPGQGLQFLFEYFSETQRNKGNFPGRFSGRQFSNSRSEMNVSTLELGDSALYLCASSEGAGNNEQFFGPGTRLTVL.